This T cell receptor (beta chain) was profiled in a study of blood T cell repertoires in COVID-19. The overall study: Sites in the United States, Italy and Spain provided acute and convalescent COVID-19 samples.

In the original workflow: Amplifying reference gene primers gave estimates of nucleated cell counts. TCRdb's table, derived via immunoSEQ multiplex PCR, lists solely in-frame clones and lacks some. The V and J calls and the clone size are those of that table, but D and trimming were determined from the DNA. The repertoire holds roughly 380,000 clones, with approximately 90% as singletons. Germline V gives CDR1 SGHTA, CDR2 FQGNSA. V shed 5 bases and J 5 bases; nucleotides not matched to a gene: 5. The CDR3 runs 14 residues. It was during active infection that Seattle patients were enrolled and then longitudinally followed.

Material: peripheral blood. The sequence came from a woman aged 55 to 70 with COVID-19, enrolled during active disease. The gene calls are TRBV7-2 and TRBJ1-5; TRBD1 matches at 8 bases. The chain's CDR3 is CASSLTGGDQPQHF. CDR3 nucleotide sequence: TGTGCCAGCAGCCTAACAGGGGGAGATCAGCCCCAGCATTTT. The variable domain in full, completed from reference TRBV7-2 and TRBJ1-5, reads GAGVSQSPSNKVTEKGKDVELRCDPISGHTALYWYRQSLGQGLEFLIYFQGNSAPDKSGLPSDRFSAERTGGSVSTLTIQRTQQEDSAVYLCASSLTGGDQPQHFGDGTRLSIL.